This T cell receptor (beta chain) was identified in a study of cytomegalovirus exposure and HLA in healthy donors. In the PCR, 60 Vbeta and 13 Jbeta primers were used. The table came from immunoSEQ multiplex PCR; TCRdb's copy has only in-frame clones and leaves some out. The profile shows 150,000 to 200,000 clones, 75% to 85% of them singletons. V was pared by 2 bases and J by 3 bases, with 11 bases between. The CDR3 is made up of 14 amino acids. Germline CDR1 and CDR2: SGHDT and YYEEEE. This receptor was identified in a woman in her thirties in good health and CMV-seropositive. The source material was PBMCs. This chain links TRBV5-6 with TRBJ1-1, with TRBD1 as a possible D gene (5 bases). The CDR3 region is CASSFQGSYTEAFF. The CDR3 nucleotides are TGTGCCAGCAGCTTCCAGGGTAGTTACACTGAAGCTTTCTTT. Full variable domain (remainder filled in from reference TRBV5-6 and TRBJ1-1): DAGVTQSPTHLIKTRGQQVTLRCSPKSGHDTVSWYQQALGQGPQFIFQYYEEEERQRGNFPDRFSGHQFPNYSSELNVNALLLGDSALYLCASSFQGSYTEAFFGQGTRLTVV.